Following are 23 T cell receptor beta chains from one sample sequenced in a study of T-cell memory formation after mild COVID-19. MiXCR, applied by TCRdb to the 5' RACE reads, yields one record per CDR3 protein. The sample holds roughly 350,000 distinct CDR3 sequences, roughly an eighth seen once. Source material: PBMCs or a T cell subset sorted from them (not recorded which). These receptors all come from a man between 18 and 29 years old who had mild COVID-19 (a few samples of this study predate the infection). Cell type and time point are not known.

A few counts support this clonotype. The rearrangement joins TRBV6-5 to TRBJ2-5, with no clear D. V was cut by 6 bases and J by 1 base, with 9 bases left in between. The CDR3 covers 13 residues. The germline gives CDR1 MNHEY, CDR2 SVGAGI. The CDR3 reads CASRAPGQETQYF. The CDR3 DNA reads as TGTGCCAGCAGGGCGCCGGGCCAAGAGACCCAGTACTTC.

This clonotype has at least ten counts. The gene calls are TRBV4-1 and TRBJ2-2; no clear D gene. This CDR3 spans 17 amino acids. The V gene's germline CDR1 is MGHRA and CDR2 YSYEKL. V lost 0 bases and J 0 bases, leaving 11 bases between the germline ends. DNA of the CDR3: TGCGCCAGCAGCCAAGAATCCGGCCATCCGAACACCGGGGAGCTGTTTTTT. Protein: CASSQESGHPNTGELFF.

The rearrangement joins TRBV6-5 to TRBJ1-5; TRBD1 aligns across 9 bases. The germline V gene encodes CDR1 MNHEY and CDR2 SVGAGI. The trim removed 7 bases at V and 4 bases at J, leaving 8 bases unmatched. CDR3 length: 15 residues. CDR3 sequence reads: CASTPTGGDNQPQHF. The DNA for the CDR3 is TGTGCCAGCACCCCGACAGGGGGGGATAATCAGCCCCAGCATTTT.

V gene TRBV6-2 or TRBV6-3 combines with J gene TRBJ2-7; 8 bases agree with TRBD2. The length of the CDR3 is 14 residues. With V trimmed by 7 bases and J by 4 bases, 9 bases remained unmatched. Germline CDR1 reads MNHEY; CDR2 reads SVGEGT. CDR3 region: CASKEIAGLYEQYF. The CDR3 nucleotides are TGTGCCAGCAAGGAAATAGCGGGACTTTACGAGCAGTACTTC.

This clonotype came up a few times. The V and J genes are TRBV12-3 or TRBV12-4 and TRBJ1-6; 9 positions agree with TRBD1. Losses at the gene ends were 6 bases for V and 7 bases for J; bases not matched to a gene: 7. The CDR3 totals 15 residues. Written as DNA, the CDR3 is TGTGCCAGCAGGACAGGGGGGAGTGTGAATTCACCCCTCCACTTT. Its protein product is CASRTGGSVNSPLHF.

This clonotype has just a few counts. This chain uses TRBV14 with TRBJ2-2; D not resolved. Germline CDR1 SGHDN, CDR2 FVKESK. Between the trimmed V and J ends, which lost 8 bases and 6 bases, there was a span of 13 bases. The CDR3 spans 13 residues. CDR3 region: CASSVNFPGELFF. In nucleotides, the CDR3 is TGTGCCAGCTCCGTAAACTTCCCCGGGGAGCTGTTTTTT. Using reference TRBV14 and TRBJ2-2 for the parts outside the CDR3, the full variable domain is EAGVTQFPSHSVIEKGQTVTLRCDPISGHDNLYWYRRVMGKEIKFLLHFVKESKQDESGMPNNRFLAERTGGTYSTLKVQPAELEDSGVYFCASSVNFPGELFFGEGSRLTVL.

The gene calls are TRBV5-1 and TRBJ2-2; D perhaps matches TRBD2 (5 bases). This CDR3 contains 15 residues. Germline values: CDR1 SGHRS, CDR2 YFSETQ. The V end lost 6 bases, the J end lost 0 bases, and 12 bases lay between the germline ends. The CDR3 sequence is CASNPLAPNTGELFF. The CDR3 coding sequence is TGCGCCAGCAACCCGCTAGCCCCGAACACCGGGGAGCTGTTTTTT.

This clonotype has a handful of counts. V is TRBV9 and J is TRBJ2-7; the D is unclear. The ends were cut back, 0 bases at V and 5 bases at J, with 15 bases in the middle. This CDR3 spans 15 amino acids. Germline CDR1 SGDLS, CDR2 YYNGEE. CDR3 nucleotide sequence: TGTGCCAGCAGCGTAGAGCCAGCTGGTCTCGACGAGCAGTACTTC. Amino acid sequence: CASSVEPAGLDEQYF.

This clonotype was observed a few times. V and J are TRBV13 and TRBJ1-1; D gene uncertain. Germline V lookup: CDR1 PRHDT, CDR2 FYEKMQ (reference sequence). This CDR3 comprises 16 residues. Trimming pared 0 bases from V and 2 bases from J, leaving 13 bases between. CDR3 residues: CASSLGSPRGNTEAFF. CDR3 nucleotides: TGTGCCAGCAGCTTAGGGAGCCCGCGGGGAAACACTGAAGCTTTCTTT.

This clonotype was counted a few times. The genes are TRBV19 and TRBJ2-2, with 8 bases lining up with TRBD1. The CDR3 covers 15 residues. The V gene end was trimmed by 8 bases and the J gene end by 4 bases; junction bases not matched to a gene: 9. Germline V lookup: CDR1 LNHDA, CDR2 SQIVND (reference sequence). The CDR3 nucleotides read TGTGCCAGTCATGACGACAGGGGAGGCACCGGGGAGCTGTTTTTT. Translating it yields CASHDDRGGTGELFF.

V and J are TRBV4-3 and TRBJ1-2, with 10 bases matching TRBD1. The CDR3 is 17 amino acids. Germline V gene data show CDR1 as LGHNA and CDR2 as YSLEER. The trim removed 1 base at V and 7 bases at J, leaving 12 bases unmatched. CDR3 nucleotides: TGCGCCAGCAGCCAAGGTCCCCTGGGACAGGGGTTTGCTGGCTACACCTTC. This codes for CASSQGPLGQGFAGYTF.

This clonotype occurred a few times. CDR3 nucleotides: TGCGCCAGCAGCCGGGCACAAGAAGGGGAGACCCAGTACTTC. Translated, it gives CASSRAQEGETQYF. The V gene is TRBV4-3, the J gene TRBJ2-5; D not resolved. Germline assignment: CDR1 LGHNA and CDR2 YSLEER. Deletions cut 4 bases from V and 5 bases from J, with 14 bases between. The CDR3 runs 14 residues.

This clonotype showed up just a few times. The rearrangement uses TRBV12-3 or TRBV12-4 and TRBJ2-1; 8 positions match TRBD1. J gave up 3 bases and V 5 bases, and 3 bases lay outside the gene matches. This CDR3 is 14 amino acids long. The CDR3 is CASSGQGYYNEQFF. Here the CDR3 DNA reads TGTGCCAGCAGTGGACAGGGCTACTACAATGAGCAGTTCTTC.

This clonotype has only a few counts. The chain carries TRBV20-1 and TRBJ2-3; the D is unclear. This CDR3 spans 12 amino acids. CDR1 and CDR2 from the germline V gene are DFQATT and SNEGSKA (reference sequence). Deletions cut 6 bases from V and 6 bases from J, with 13 bases between. The CDR3 region has the DNA TGCAGTGCCTACCTCCCGAGTGATACGCAGTATTTT. It specifies CSAYLPSDTQYF.

This clonotype was detected only a few times. The gene calls are TRBV7-2 and TRBJ1-1; perhaps TRBD1 as D (6 bases). Per germline, CDR1 SGHTA and CDR2 FQGNSA. This CDR3 spans 14 amino acids. Trimming shortened V by 5 bases and J by 2 bases, and 12 bases separated the two germline ends. The CDR3 spells CASSGKGGNTEAFF. CDR3 DNA: TGTGCCAGCAGCGGAAAGGGGGGTAACACTGAAGCTTTCTTT.

About this clonotype itself: At one end, the junction sequence differs from germline, possibly due to a read error. V is TRBV4-1 and J is TRBJ2-4, with 7 bases lining up with TRBD2. Germline CDR1 is MGHRA and CDR2 is YSYEKL. CDR3 size: 16 residues. DNA for the CDR3: TGCACCAGCAGCCCCCGGGGGGTCCTAGCCAAAAACATTCAGTACTTC. Translated: CTSSPRGVLAKNIQYF.

This clonotype was recorded a few times. The chain carries TRBV4-3 and TRBJ2-1; TRBD2 matches at 7 bases. Germline assignment: CDR1 LGHNA and CDR2 YSLEER. Germline trimming cut 2 bases from V and 1 base from J; bases unmatched to any gene: 5. The length of the CDR3 is 16 residues. CDR3 in DNA: TGCGCCAGCAGCCAACTGGGGGGGATGTCCTACAATGAGCAGTTCTTC. Protein product: CASSQLGGMSYNEQFF.

This clonotype was counted at least ten times. V and J are TRBV3-1 and TRBJ2-5, with 8 bases fitting TRBD1. Germline V CDR1 and CDR2: LGHDT, YNNKEL (reference sequence). V lost 3 bases and J lost 3; bases outside the gene matches: 3. The CDR3 is 14 amino acids. CDR3: CASSQRQGKETQYF. CDR3 nucleotides: TGTGCCAGCAGCCAGCGACAGGGGAAAGAGACCCAGTACTTC.

This clonotype was seen a few times. The chain combines TRBV11-1 with TRBJ2-5, with D possibly being TRBD2 (5 bases). This CDR3 spans 16 amino acids. Trimming pared 2 bases from V and 2 bases from J, leaving 15 bases between. Germline CDR1 reads SGHAT; CDR2 reads FQDESV (reference sequence). The CDR3 DNA sequence: TGTGCCAGCAGCTTAATATCACTCCGAGGGCAAGAGACCCAGTACTTC. As protein: CASSLISLRGQETQYF.

This clonotype has more than one count but fewer than ten. This rearrangement joins TRBV4-1 to TRBJ2-7, with D perhaps TRBD1 (5 bases). The V gene's germline CDR1 is MGHRA and CDR2 YSYEKL. V was cut by 4 bases and J by 3 bases, with 16 bases left in between. The CDR3 sequence is 15 residues long. The CDR3 nucleotides read TGCGCCAGCAGCCCATCACGCCAGGGTAGCTACGAGCAGTACTTC. It translates to CASSPSRQGSYEQYF.

The J gene is TRBJ1-3, the V gene TRBV18; D not certain. Germline V CDR1 and CDR2: KGHSH, LQKENI. The CDR3 is 15 residues long. V shed 3 bases and J shed 0 bases, with 9 bases lying between them. The CDR3 DNA sequence: TGTGCCAGCTCACCGATGTGGAGCTCTGGAAACACCATATATTTT. Protein sequence: CASSPMWSSGNTIYF.

This sequence joins TRBV6-1 and TRBJ2-3; D is undetermined. Looked up from germline, CDR1 is MNHNS and CDR2 is SASEGT. Trimming took 1 base from V and 2 from J, leaving 4 bases between them. This CDR3 is built from 13 residues. CDR3 nucleotides: TGTGCCAGCAGTGAAGATAACACAGATACGCAGTATTTT. Translating gives CASSEDNTDTQYF.

This clonotype turned up a few times. The chain recombines TRBV4-1 with TRBJ1-2, with 7 positions matching TRBD1. Trimming at V came to 3 bases and at J to 8 bases, leaving 15 bases not matched to a gene. The CDR3 length is 16 residues. Germline CDR1 reads MGHRA; CDR2 reads YSYEKL. The chain's CDR3 is CASSQTNLRGHKGYTF. As DNA, the CDR3 is TGCGCCAGCAGCCAGACAAATCTAAGGGGGCATAAGGGCTACACCTTC.